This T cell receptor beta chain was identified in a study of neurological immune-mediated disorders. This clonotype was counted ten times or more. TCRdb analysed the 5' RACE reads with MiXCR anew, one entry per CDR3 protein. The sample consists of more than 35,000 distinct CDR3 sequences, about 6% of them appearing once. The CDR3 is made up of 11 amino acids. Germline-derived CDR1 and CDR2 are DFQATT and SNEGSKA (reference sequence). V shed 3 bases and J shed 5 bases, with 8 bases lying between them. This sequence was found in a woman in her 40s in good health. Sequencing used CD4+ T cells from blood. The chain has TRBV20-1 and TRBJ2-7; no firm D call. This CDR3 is CSARVVHEQYF. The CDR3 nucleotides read TGCAGTGCTAGGGTCGTCCACGAGCAGTACTTC.